This T cell receptor beta chain was observed in a study of beta chain features in type 1 diabetes. Looking at the study overall: Across all samples, roughly 98,000,000 sorted cells were examined.

Regarding this clone: What it binds is not known.

The isolated RNA, all of it, was reverse transcribed, so expressed TCRB transcripts were what got sequenced. Naive, central memory and regulatory T cell samples yielded about 3.57 million reads on average. Produced via immunoSEQ multiplex PCR; TCRdb's table is partial and in-frame only. Seen here are about 68,000 clones, roughly half observed once, and the top ten hold around 0.7%. Germline V lookup: CDR1 SGHVS, CDR2 FQNEAQ. Trimming stripped 5 bases from V and 1 base from J, with 17 bases between. This CDR3 region has 16 residues. General observations from the study: Significant though moderate, a shortening of TCRB CDR3s appeared in all four CD4+ subsets of Type 1 diabetes patients. The similarity of naive, central memory and Treg TCRB repertoires appeared greater among patients than among healthy donors.

The chain recombines TRBV7-8 with TRBJ1-1; weak D call: TRBD1 (6 bases). Material for sequencing was central memory CD4+ T cells from blood. This TCR was recovered from a man under 40 with type 1 diabetes. CDR3 DNA: TGTGCCAGCAGCCCCCTGAGGGCAGGGGCGAACACTGAAGCTTTCTTT. Protein product: CASSPLRAGANTEAFF.